Listed below are T cell receptor beta chains from one sample, sequenced in a study of blood T cell repertoires in COVID-19. Measured with immunoSEQ multiplex PCR; TCRdb has only the in-frame clones, and not every one. The profile covers roughly 13,000 clones, with 83% appearing a single time and around 15% taken by the ten largest. Sequencing input: peripheral blood. Source of these receptors: a man between 35 and 55 years old with active or convalescent COVID-19. CDR3s include the opening cysteine and the closing phenylalanine or tryptophan.

len: 15; v_gene: TRBV5-1; CDR3aa: CASSSNPTVPDTQYF
len: 14; v_gene: TRBV3-1/TRBV3-2; CDR3aa: CASSRGGSAVGYTF
len: 15; v_gene: TRBV5-1; CDR3aa: CASSPGQGTPYEQYF
len: 15; v_gene: TRBV19; CDR3aa: CASSSGLANLETQYF
len: 16; v_gene: TRBV5-1; CDR3aa: CASSLESGGVSGEQFF
len: 16; v_gene: TRBV6-5; CDR3aa: CASSYQPRASQETQYF
len: 13; v_gene: TRBV29-1; CDR3aa: CSVELSGGDTQYF
len: 17; v_gene: TRBV19; CDR3aa: CASSQQVAGFANQPQHF
len: 14; v_gene: TRBV6-5; CDR3aa: CASSYQSGANVLTF
len: 14; v_gene: TRBV6-6; CDR3aa: CASSYRGSTGELFF
len: 14; v_gene: TRBV27; CDR3aa: CASSSTIRGYGYTF
len: 12; v_gene: TRBV6-2/TRBV6-3; CDR3aa: CASSYRPATGTF
len: 15; v_gene: TRBV18; CDR3aa: CASSQTSNSYNEQFF
len: 13; v_gene: TRBV2; CDR3aa: CASNRQGKQPQHF
len: 16; v_gene: TRBV6-5; CDR3aa: CASSYSSPPHSQPQHF
len: 14; v_gene: TRBV11-2; CDR3aa: CASSLGSVAGELFF
len: 11; v_gene: TRBV2; CDR3aa: CADREAETQYF
len: 16; v_gene: TRBV5-4; CDR3aa: CASSPVGAGGTYEQYF
len: 12; v_gene: TRBV24-1; CDR3aa: CATSQGNQPQHF
len: 16; v_gene: TRBV4-3; CDR3aa: CASSQHGQGNTGELFF
len: 12; v_gene: TRBV6-2/TRBV6-3; CDR3aa: CASSREYSPLHF
len: 15; v_gene: TRBV6-6; CDR3aa: CASRASGDGNQPQHF
len: 13; v_gene: TRBV7-9; CDR3aa: CASSMTGNQPQHF
len: 16; v_gene: TRBV14; CDR3aa: CASSAPDRDPYNEQFF
len: 15; v_gene: TRBV6-5; CDR3aa: CASSYSRALNYGYTF
len: 13; v_gene: TRBV9; CDR3aa: CASSVAGGDTQYF
len: 16; v_gene: TRBV5-1; CDR3aa: CASSLAAGLAGNEQFF
len: 13; v_gene: TRBV10-3; CDR3aa: CAISGTETYEQYF
len: 16; v_gene: TRBV29-1; CDR3aa: CSVDGTSGGSTDTQYF
len: 16; v_gene: TRBV25-1; CDR3aa: CASSALDREVPGELFF
len: 15; v_gene: TRBV5-5; CDR3aa: CASSLWRSNTGELFF
len: 15; v_gene: TRBV12-1; CDR3aa: CASSRLAGDQYEQYF
len: 15; v_gene: TRBV14; CDR3aa: CASSQGQGTGPEAFF
len: 16; v_gene: TRBV28; CDR3aa: CASSFHRVGGQETQYF
len: 16; v_gene: TRBV2; CDR3aa: CASSEAARGNTGELFF
len: 15; v_gene: TRBV6-2/TRBV6-3; CDR3aa: CASSSRTRENTEAFF
len: 14; v_gene: TRBV9; CDR3aa: CASSVDGGYYEQYF
len: 15; v_gene: TRBV2; CDR3aa: CASSETDGRNSPLHF
len: 16; v_gene: TRBV3-1/TRBV3-2; CDR3aa: CASSQRGQGGNSPLHF